In its sample, the clone carrying this T cell receptor (beta chain) was seen a few times. What it binds is unknown. One entry per CDR3 protein, called by TCRdb with MiXCR from the RT-PCR reads. This sample yields roughly 570,000 distinct CDR3 sequences, of which 13% to 15% are seen a single time; 11% belongs to the top ten. This entry belongs to a study of response to subunit inactivated influenza vaccine. The study's findings and limits: The study's authors posited that every seasonal influenza vaccination enlists few new T cells.

The V gene's germline CDR1 is SGHRS and CDR2 YFSETQ. The V end lost 2 bases, the J end lost 2 bases, and 11 bases lay between the germline ends. The CDR3 is 15 residues long. The TCR comes from a man aged 50 to 59 who received an inactivated influenza vaccine. This chain joins TRBV5-1 and TRBJ2-1; tentative D call: TRBD2 (6 bases). Sequencing was performed on PBMCs from blood, taken about 11 days after vaccination. The CDR3: CASSFGGAAYNEQFF. CDR3 in DNA: TGCGCCAGCAGCTTTGGCGGGGCTGCCTACAATGAGCAGTTCTTC.